The clone carrying this T cell receptor (beta chain) was recorded a few times. Its antigen is as yet unknown. Preparing the TCRbeta library involved the use of unique molecular identifiers. A single record per CDR3 protein comes from TCRdb applying MiXCR to the PCR reads. The data show roughly 98,000 distinct CDR3 sequences, 15% to 17% seen once. This entry is derived from a study of T-cell reconstitution after alpha-beta-depleted transplantation in children. Study findings and constraints: Alpha-beta T cells about two months after transplant reportedly derived from several hundred expanded graft clones. Newly generated T cells supplied most T-cell counts and diversity one year post-transplant. After transplant, high TCRbeta diversity at day 60 in some patients arose from surviving recipient T cells and thymic progenitors.

The germline gives CDR1 MNHEY, CDR2 SVGAGI. This CDR3 contains 17 residues. The V segment lost 4 bases and the J segment 4 bases; nucleotides outside the gene matches: 9. This receptor was taken from a male patient aged 2-15 years who had a stem cell transplant for acute lymphoblastic leukemia, so the T cells may come from the graft donor. The material sequenced was PBMCs, mostly from graft donor cells, taken 180 days after TCRalphabeta/CD19-depleted stem cell transplant. The chain joins TRBV6-5 to TRBJ2-6, with 8 bases that match TRBD2. CDR3 sequence reads: CASSWIPGGTGANVLTF. Here the CDR3 DNA reads TGTGCCAGCAGTTGGATCCCGGGGGGGACCGGGGCCAACGTCCTGACTTTC.